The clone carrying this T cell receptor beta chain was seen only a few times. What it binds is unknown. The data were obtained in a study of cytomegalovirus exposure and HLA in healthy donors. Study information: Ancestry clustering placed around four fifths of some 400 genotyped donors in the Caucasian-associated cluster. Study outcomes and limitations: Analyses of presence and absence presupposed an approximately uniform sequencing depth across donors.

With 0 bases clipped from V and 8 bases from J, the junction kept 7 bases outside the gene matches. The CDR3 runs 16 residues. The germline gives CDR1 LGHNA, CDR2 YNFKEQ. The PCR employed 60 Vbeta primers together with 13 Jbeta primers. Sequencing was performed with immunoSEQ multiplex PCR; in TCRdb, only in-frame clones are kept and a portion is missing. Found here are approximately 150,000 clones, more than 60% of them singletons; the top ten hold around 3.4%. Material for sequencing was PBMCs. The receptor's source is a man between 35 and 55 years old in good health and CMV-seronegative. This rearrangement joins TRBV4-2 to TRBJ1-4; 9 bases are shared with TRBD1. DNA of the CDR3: TGTGCCAGCAGCCAAGAGGCGGACAGGGGAAGGGAAAAACTGTTTTTT. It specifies CASSQEADRGREKLFF.